This T cell receptor beta chain was sequenced for a study of control samples from healthy donors and cancer patients. Libraries were prepared by immunoSEQ multiplex PCR; TCRdb keeps only in-frame clonotypes and omits some of them. The sample has approximately 120,000 clones, over 75% seen once. Germline CDR1 is SEHNR and CDR2 is FQNEAQ (reference sequence). The CDR3 is 15 amino acids. Trimming removed 5 bases from V and 1 base from J, with 12 bases in between. This receptor was identified in a man between 60 and 75 years old in good health. Material for sequencing was blood. The V and J genes are TRBV7-9 and TRBJ1-5; unclear D gene. The CDR3 nucleotides are TGTGCCAGCAGCCCCGAAGACCTCAGCAATCAGCCCCAGCATTTT. The encoded protein is CASSPEDLSNQPQHF.